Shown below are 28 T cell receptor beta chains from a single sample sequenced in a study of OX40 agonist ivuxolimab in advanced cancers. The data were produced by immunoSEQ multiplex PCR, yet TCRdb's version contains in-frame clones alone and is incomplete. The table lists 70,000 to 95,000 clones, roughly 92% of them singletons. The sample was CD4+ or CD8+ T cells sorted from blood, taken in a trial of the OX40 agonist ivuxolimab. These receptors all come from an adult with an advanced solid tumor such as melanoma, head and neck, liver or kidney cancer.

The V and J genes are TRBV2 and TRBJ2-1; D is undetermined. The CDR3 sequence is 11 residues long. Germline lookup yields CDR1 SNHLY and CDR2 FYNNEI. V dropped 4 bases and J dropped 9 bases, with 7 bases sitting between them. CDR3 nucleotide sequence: TGTGCCAGCAGTGCCCTGGCTGAGCAGTTCTTC. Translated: CASSALAEQFF.

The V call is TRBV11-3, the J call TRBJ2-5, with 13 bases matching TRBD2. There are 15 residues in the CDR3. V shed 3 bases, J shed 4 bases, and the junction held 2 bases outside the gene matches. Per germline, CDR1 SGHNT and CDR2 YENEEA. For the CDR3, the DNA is TGTGCCAGCAGCTTCAGACTAGCGGGAGGAGAGACCCAGTACTTC. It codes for CASSFRLAGGETQYF. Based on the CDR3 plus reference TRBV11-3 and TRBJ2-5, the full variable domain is EAGVVQSPRYKIIEKKQPVAFWCNPISGHNTLYWYLQNLGQGPELLIRYENEEAVDDSQLPKDRFSAERLKGVDSTLKIQPAELGDSAVYLCASSFRLAGGETQYFGPGTRLLVL.

The CDR3 reads CASSSSGQEFGYTF. CDR3 DNA: TGTGCCAGCAGCTCGTCGGGACAGGAATTTGGCTACACCTTC. This chain uses TRBV7-2 with TRBJ1-2; 8 positions match TRBD1. The CDR3 is made up of 14 amino acids. The ends lost 4 bases at V and 7 bases at J; junction bases unmatched: 8. The V gene's germline CDR1 is SGHTA and CDR2 FQGNSA.

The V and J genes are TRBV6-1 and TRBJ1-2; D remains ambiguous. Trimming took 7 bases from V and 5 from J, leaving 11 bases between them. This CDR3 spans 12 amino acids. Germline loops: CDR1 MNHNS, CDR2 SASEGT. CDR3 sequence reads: CASKGLLYGYTF. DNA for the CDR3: TGTGCCAGCAAAGGCCTCCTTTATGGCTACACCTTC.

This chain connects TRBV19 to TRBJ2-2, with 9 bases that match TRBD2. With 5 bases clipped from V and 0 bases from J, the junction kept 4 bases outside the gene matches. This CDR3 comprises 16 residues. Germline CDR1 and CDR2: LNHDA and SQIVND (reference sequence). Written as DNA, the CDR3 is TGTGCCAGTAGTCAATCTAGCGGGACGAACACCGGGGAGCTGTTTTTT. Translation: CASSQSSGTNTGELFF.

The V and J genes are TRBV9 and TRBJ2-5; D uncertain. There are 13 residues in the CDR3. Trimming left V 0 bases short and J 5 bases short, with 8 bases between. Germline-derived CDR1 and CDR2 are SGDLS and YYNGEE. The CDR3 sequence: CASSVGQAETQYF. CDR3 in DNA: TGTGCCAGCAGCGTAGGGCAGGCCGAGACCCAGTACTTC.

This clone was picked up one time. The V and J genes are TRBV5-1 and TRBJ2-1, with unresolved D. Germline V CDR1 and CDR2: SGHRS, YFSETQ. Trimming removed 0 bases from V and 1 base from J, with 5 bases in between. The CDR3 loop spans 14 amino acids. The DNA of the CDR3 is TGCGCCAGCAGCTTGGGGCGTTCCTACAATGAGCAGTTCTTC. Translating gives CASSLGRSYNEQFF.

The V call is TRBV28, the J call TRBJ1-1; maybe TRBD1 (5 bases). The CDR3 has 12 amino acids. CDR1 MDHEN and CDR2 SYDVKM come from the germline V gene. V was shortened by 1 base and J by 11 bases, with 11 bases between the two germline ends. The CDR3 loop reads CASSLLRGFAFF. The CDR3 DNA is TGTGCCAGCAGTTTATTAAGGGGCTTCGCTTTCTTT.

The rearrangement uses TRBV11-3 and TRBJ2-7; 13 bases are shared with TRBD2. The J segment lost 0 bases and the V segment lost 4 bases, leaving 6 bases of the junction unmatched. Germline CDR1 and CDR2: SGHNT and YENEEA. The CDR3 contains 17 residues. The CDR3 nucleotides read TGTGCCAGCAGCTATGGGACTAGCGGGACCTTCTCCTACGAGCAGTACTTC. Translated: CASSYGTSGTFSYEQYF.

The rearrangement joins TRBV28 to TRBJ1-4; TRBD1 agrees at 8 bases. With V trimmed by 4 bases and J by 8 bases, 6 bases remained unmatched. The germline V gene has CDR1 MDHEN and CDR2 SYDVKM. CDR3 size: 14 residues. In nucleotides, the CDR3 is TGTGCCAGCAGTTCCGGACAGGGTCGAGAAAAACTGTTTTTT. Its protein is CASSSGQGREKLFF. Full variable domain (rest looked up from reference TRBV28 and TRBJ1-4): DVKVTQSSRYLVKRTGEKVFLECVQDMDHENMFWYRQDPGLGLRLIYFSYDVKMKEKGDIPEGYSVSREKKERFSLILESASTNQTSMYLCASSSGQGREKLFFGSGTQLSVL.

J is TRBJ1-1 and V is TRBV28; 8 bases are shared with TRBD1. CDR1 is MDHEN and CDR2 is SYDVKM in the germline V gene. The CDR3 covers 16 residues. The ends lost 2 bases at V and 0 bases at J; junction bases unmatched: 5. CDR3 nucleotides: TGTGCCAGCAGTTTAGCAGGGGGCCAATTGAACACTGAAGCTTTCTTT. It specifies CASSLAGGQLNTEAFF.

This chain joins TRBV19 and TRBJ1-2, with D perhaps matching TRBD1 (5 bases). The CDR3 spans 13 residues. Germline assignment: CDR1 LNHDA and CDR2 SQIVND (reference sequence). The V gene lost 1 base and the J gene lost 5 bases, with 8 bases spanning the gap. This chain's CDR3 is CASSIGGGYGYTF. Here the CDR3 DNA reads TGTGCCAGTAGTATAGGGGGCGGATATGGCTACACCTTC. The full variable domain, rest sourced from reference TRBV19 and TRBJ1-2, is DGGITQSPKYLFRKEGQNVTLSCEQNLNHDAMYWYRQDPGQGLRLIYYSQIVNDFQKGDIAEGYSVSREKKESFPLTVTSAQKNPTAFYLCASSIGGGYGYTFGSGTRLTVV.

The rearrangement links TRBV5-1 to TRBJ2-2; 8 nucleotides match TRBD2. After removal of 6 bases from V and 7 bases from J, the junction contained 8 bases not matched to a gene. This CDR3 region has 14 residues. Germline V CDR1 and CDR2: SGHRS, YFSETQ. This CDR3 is CASNPLLAGGELFF. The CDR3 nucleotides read TGCGCCAGCAACCCCCTGCTAGCGGGCGGGGAGCTGTTTTTT.

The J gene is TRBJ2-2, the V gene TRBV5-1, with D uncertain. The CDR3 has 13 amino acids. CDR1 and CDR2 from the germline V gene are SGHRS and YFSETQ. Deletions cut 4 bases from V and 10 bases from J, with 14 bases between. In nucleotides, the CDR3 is TGCGCCAGCAGCCCCTTGGTGGGAAAGGAGCTGTTTTTT. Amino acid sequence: CASSPLVGKELFF.

CDR3: CASRTQTGGGYTF. DNA of the CDR3: TGTGCCAGCAGAACCCAGACAGGGGGAGGCTACACCTTC. This rearrangement joins TRBV5-5 to TRBJ1-2, with 9 positions matching TRBD1. Germline assignment: CDR1 SGHKS and CDR2 YYEKEE (reference sequence). This CDR3 spans 13 amino acids. With 5 bases clipped from V and 8 bases from J, the junction kept 7 bases outside the gene matches.

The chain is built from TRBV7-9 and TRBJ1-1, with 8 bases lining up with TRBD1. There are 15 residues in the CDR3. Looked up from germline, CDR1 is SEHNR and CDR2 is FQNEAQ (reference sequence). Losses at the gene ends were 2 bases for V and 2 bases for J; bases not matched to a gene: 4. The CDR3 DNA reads TGTGCCAGCAGCTTATGGGACAGGAAAAACACTGAAGCTTTCTTT. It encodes CASSLWDRKNTEAFF.

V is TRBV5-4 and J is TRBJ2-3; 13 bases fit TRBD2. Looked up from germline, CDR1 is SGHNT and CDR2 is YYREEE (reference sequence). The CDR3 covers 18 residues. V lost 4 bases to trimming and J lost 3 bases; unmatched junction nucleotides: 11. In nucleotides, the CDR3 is TGTGCCAGCAGCGCCGGACTAGCGGGAGCGGGAACGACAGATACGCAGTATTTT. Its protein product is CASSAGLAGAGTTDTQYF.

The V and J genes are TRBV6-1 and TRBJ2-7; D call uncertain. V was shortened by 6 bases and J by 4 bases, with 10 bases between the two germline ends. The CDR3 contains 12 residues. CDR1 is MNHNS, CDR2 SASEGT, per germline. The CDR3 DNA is TGTGCCAGCAGGGTGGTAACATACGAGCAGTACTTC. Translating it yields CASRVVTYEQYF.

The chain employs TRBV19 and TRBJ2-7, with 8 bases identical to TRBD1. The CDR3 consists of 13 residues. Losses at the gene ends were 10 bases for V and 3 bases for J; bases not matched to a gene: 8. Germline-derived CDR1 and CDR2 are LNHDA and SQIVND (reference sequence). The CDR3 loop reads CATRQGIGYEQYF. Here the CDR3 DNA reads TGTGCCACTAGACAGGGGATCGGCTACGAGCAGTACTTC.

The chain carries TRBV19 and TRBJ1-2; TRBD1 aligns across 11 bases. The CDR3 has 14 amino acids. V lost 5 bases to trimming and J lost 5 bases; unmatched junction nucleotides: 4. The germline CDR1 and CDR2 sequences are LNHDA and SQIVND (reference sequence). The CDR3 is CASSRTGGLYGYTF. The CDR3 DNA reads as TGTGCCAGTAGTCGGACAGGGGGCTTGTATGGCTACACCTTC.

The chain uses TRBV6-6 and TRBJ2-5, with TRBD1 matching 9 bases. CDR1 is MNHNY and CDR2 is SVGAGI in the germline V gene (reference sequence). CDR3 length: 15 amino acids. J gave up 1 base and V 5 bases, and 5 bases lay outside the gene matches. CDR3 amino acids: CASSGQGLSQETQYF. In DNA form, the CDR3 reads TGTGCCAGCAGTGGACAGGGGTTGTCCCAAGAGACCCAGTACTTC.

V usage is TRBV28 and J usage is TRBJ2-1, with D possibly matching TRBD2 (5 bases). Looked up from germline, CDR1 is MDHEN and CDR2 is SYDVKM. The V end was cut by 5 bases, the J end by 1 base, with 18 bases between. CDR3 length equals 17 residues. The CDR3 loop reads CASSPPGLADSYNEQFF. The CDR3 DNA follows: TGTGCCAGCAGTCCACCTGGACTGGCGGATTCCTACAATGAGCAGTTCTTC. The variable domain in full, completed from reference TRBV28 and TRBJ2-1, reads DVKVTQSSRYLVKRTGEKVFLECVQDMDHENMFWYRQDPGLGLRLIYFSYDVKMKEKGDIPEGYSVSREKKERFSLILESASTNQTSMYLCASSPPGLADSYNEQFFGPGTRLTVL.

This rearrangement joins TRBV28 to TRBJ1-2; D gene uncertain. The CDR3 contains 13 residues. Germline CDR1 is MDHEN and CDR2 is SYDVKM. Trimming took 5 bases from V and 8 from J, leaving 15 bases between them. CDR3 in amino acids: CASSPPGRAGYTF. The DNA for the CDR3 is TGTGCCAGCAGTCCCCCCGGACGGGCCGGCTACACCTTC.

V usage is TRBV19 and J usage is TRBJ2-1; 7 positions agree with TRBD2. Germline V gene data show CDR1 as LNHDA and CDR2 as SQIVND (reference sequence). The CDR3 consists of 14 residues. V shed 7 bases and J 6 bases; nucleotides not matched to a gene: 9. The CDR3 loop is CASTEGGPGNEQFF. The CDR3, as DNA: TGTGCCAGTACGGAGGGAGGGCCGGGCAATGAGCAGTTCTTC. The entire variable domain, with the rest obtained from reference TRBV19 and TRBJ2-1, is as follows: DGGITQSPKYLFRKEGQNVTLSCEQNLNHDAMYWYRQDPGQGLRLIYYSQIVNDFQKGDIAEGYSVSREKKESFPLTVTSAQKNPTAFYLCASTEGGPGNEQFFGPGTRLTVL.

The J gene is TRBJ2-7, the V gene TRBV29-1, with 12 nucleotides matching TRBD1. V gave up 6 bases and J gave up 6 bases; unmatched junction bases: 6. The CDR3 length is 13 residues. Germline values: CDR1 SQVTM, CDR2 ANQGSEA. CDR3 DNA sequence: TGCAGCGTGGGGGGACAGGGGGCGTTCGAGCAGTACTTC. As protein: CSVGGQGAFEQYF.

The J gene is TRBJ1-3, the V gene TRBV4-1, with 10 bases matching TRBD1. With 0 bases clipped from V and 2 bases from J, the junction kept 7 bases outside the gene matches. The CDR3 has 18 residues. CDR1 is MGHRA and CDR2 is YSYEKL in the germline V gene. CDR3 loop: CASSQETGGRRTGNTIYF. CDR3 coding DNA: TGCGCCAGCAGCCAAGAGACAGGGGGCCGGAGAACTGGAAACACCATATATTTT.

The CDR3: CAWSLTVGDTQYF. CDR3 in DNA: TGTGCCTGGAGTTTGACAGTTGGGGATACGCAGTATTTT. The chain recombines TRBV30 with TRBJ2-3, with TRBD1 as a possible D gene (5 bases). The germline V gene has CDR1 GTSNPN and CDR2 SVGIG (reference sequence). The CDR3 is 13 amino acids. Trimming stripped 2 bases from V and 6 bases from J, with 12 bases between.

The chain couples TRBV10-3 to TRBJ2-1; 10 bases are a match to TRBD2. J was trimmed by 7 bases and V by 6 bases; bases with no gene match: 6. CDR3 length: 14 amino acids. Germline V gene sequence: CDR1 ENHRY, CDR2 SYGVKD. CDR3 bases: TGTGCCATCAGCGAGAGCGGGAGGGGGAATGAGCAGTTCTTC. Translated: CAISESGRGNEQFF.